Below, one TCR beta chain is given with its context. This table comes from immunoSEQ multiplex PCR, and its TCRdb copy is limited to in-frame clones, with some not included. The table records 35,000 to 50,000 clones, 75% to 90% of them present only once. This sample was taken from a study of T cell changes during pregnancy in multiple sclerosis. V dropped 3 bases and J dropped 7; count of bases not matched to a gene: 4. This CDR3 has 12 residues. CDR1 and CDR2 (germline): GTSNPN, SVGIG (reference sequence). This sequence originates from a female donor in good health, enrolled as a control in a pregnancy study. This sample comprised peripheral blood, obtained in the second trimester of pregnancy. The chain has TRBV30 and TRBJ1-2, with TRBD1 identical over 8 bases. Here the CDR3 DNA reads TGTGCCTGGAGACAGGGACAGGTTGGCTACACCTTC. It encodes CAWRQGQVGYTF.